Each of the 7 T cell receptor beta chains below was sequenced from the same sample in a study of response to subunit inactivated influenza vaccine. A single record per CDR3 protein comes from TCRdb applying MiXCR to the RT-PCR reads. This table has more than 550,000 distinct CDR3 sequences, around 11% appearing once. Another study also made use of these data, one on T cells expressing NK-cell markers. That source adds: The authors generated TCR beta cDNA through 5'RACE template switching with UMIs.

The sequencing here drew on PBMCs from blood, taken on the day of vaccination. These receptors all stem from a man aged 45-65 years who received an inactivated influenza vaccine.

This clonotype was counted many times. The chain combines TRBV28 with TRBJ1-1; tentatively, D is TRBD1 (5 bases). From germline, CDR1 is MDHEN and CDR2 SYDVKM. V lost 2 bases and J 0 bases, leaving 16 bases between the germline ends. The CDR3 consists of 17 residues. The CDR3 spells CASSLLGRGFMNTEAFF. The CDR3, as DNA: TGTGCCAGCAGTTTACTGGGAAGGGGCTTCATGAACACTGAAGCTTTCTTT.

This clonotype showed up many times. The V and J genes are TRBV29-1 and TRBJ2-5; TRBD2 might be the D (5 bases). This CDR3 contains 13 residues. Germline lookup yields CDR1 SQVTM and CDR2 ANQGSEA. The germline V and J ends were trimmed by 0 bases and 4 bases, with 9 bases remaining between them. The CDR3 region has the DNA TGCAGCGTTGAAGAAGTAGGGAGAGAGACCCAGTACTTC. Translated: CSVEEVGRETQYF.

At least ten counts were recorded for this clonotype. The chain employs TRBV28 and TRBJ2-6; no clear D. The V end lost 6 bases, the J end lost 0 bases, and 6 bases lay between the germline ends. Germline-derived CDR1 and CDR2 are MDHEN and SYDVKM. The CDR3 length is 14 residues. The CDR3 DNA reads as TGTGCCAGCAGCGAGAGCTCTGGGGCCAACGTCCTGACTTTC. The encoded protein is CASSESSGANVLTF. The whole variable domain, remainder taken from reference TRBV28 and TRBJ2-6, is DVKVTQSSRYLVKRTGEKVFLECVQDMDHENMFWYRQDPGLGLRLIYFSYDVKMKEKGDIPEGYSVSREKKERFSLILESASTNQTSMYLCASSESSGANVLTFGAGSRLTVL.

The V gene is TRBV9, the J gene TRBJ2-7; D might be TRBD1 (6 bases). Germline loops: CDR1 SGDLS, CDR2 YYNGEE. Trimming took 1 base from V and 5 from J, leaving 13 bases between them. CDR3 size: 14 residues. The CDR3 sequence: CASSVSGRGNEQYF. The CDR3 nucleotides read TGTGCCAGCAGCGTAAGCGGCAGGGGTAACGAGCAGTACTTC. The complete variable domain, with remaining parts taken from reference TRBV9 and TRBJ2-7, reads DSGVTQTPKHLITATGQRVTLRCSPRSGDLSVYWYQQSLDQGLQFLIQYYNGEERAKGNILERFSAQQFPDLHSELNLSSLELGDSALYFCASSVSGRGNEQYFGPGTRLTVT.

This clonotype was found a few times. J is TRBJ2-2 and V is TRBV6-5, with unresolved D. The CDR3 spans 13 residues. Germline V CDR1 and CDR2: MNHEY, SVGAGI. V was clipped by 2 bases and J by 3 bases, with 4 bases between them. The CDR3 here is CASSYPDTGELFF. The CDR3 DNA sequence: TGTGCCAGCAGTTACCCCGACACCGGGGAGCTGTTTTTT.

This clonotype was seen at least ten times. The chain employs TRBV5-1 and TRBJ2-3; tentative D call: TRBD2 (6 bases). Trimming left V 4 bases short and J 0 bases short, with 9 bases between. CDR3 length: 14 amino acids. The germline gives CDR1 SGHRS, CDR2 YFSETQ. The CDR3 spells CASSISGSTDTQYF. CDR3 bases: TGCGCCAGCAGCATTAGCGGAAGCACAGATACGCAGTATTTT.

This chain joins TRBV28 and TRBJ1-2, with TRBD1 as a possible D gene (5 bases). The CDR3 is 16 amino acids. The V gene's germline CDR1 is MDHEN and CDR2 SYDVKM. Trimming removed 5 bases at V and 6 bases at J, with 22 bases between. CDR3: CASSLPPGGVVDGYTF. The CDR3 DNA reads TGTGCCAGCAGTCTACCCCCGGGAGGGGTAGTGGATGGCTACACCTTC.